This T cell receptor (beta chain) was obtained from a study of blood T cell repertoires in COVID-19. Study-level background: The analysed material was cDNA or gDNA that came from T cells, B-cell-depleted T cells, or PBMCs.

Only in-frame clones appear in the TCRdb table, and some are missing; sequencing was by immunoSEQ multiplex PCR. The data show roughly 300,000 clones, with about 90% seen just once and more than 10% held by the top ten. The CDR3 runs 14 residues. CDR1 MNHEY and CDR2 SMNVEV come from the germline V gene (reference sequence). V lost 2 bases, J lost 2 bases, and 10 bases lay in between. Seattle's cohort entered during active infection and was followed longitudinally. This sequence was found in a young woman with COVID-19, enrolled during active disease. The chain carries TRBV27 and TRBJ2-7, with D perhaps TRBD2 (6 bases). Sequencing was done on a sample of peripheral blood. CDR3 coding DNA: TGTGCCAGCAGTTTAGAGGCGGGGCCCTACGAGCAGTACTTC. Protein: CASSLEAGPYEQYF.